This T cell receptor (beta chain) derives from a study of tumor and adjacent non-tumor tissue in lung cancer. At the level of the study: Histology: eleven to twelve adenocarcinoma, a couple of squamous cell carcinoma, 1 small cell lung cancer. General study points: In normal lung, the top 100 clones were significantly more dominant than in tumor. Significantly higher TCR diversity was found in tumor than normal lung.

In regard to this clonotype: The antigen is undetermined. An end of the junction does not agree with germline; a read error may underlie this.

A modified ARM-PCR protocol with three rounds of nested PCR amplified TCRbeta. TCRdb re-derived calls from the multiplex PCR reads in MiXCR, one entry per CDR3 protein. The top ten clones hold around 20% of a sample with roughly 65,000 distinct CDR3 sequences, 55% to 70% of them seen once. The template was RNA from unsorted bulk tissue. The CDR3 covers 15 residues. Germline V lookup: CDR1 MNHEY, CDR2 SVGAGI. Specimen: lung tumor tissue. The chain recombines TRBV6-5 with TRBJ2-7; 10 bases are shared with TRBD2. The clonotype originates from a man in his fifties with non-small cell lung cancer. For the CDR3, the DNA is TGTGCCAGCAGCCCATGGACTAGCGGTATGGACGAACAGTACTTC. It translates to CASSPWTSGMDEQYF.